A selection of T cell receptor beta chains follows, all from one sample in a study of blood T cell repertoires in COVID-19. The table came from immunoSEQ multiplex PCR; TCRdb's copy has only in-frame clones and leaves some out. This repertoire shows 250,000 to 350,000 clones, 87% found once; its top ten account for around 8%. The sequencing sample was made of peripheral blood. These receptor sequences come from a woman in her forties or fifties who had recovered from COVID-19. The conserved cysteine and the conserved F or W are not part of the CDR3 here. The D gene is left open where the match is weak. The size of a clone is reported for some rows only, either as once, few or many, or as a class for expanded clones.

V: TRBV4-1; J: TRBJ1-2; D: TRBD1; size: .; CDR3: ASSQVDRPGGDGYT
V: TRBV23-1; J: TRBJ1-6; D: .; size: .; CDR3: ASSRNAPRREDNSPLH
V: TRBV5-1; J: TRBJ2-6; D: TRBD1; size: .; CDR3: ASSLRGQGAAGANVLT
V: TRBV28; J: TRBJ2-7; D: .; size: .; CDR3: ASSSRLRGWPYEQY
V: TRBV5-6; J: TRBJ1-2; D: TRBD1; size: .; CDR3: ASSSRDRGGYT
V: TRBV11-2; J: TRBJ1-6; D: .; size: .; CDR3: ASSQTEYNSPLH
V: TRBV7-9; J: TRBJ2-1; D: TRBD2; size: few; CDR3: ASSRGGSSYNEQF
V: TRBV3-1/TRBV3-2; J: TRBJ1-5; D: .; size: .; CDR3: ASSQVQGLWPQH
V: TRBV3-1/TRBV3-2; J: TRBJ2-1; D: .; size: .; CDR3: ASSPTGHYNEQF
V: TRBV10-3; J: TRBJ1-1; D: .; size: .; CDR3: AISDRGETEAF
V: TRBV27; J: TRBJ1-1; D: TRBD1; size: .; CDR3: ASRTLAGTGGETEAF
V: TRBV7-9; J: TRBJ1-4; D: .; size: .; CDR3: ASSLMTANEKLF
V: TRBV4-1; J: TRBJ1-5; D: .; size: .; CDR3: ASSQEGQVGQPQH
V: TRBV5-5; J: TRBJ2-5; D: TRBD2; size: .; CDR3: ASSGPGGETQY
V: TRBV3-1/TRBV3-2; J: TRBJ2-7; D: TRBD2; size: few; CDR3: ASSPLAGTYEQY
V: TRBV19; J: TRBJ2-3; D: TRBD1; size: .; CDR3: ASSIRSGGSSTDTQY
V: TRBV4-3; J: TRBJ1-5; D: .; size: .; CDR3: ASSQDRQGTQPQH
V: TRBV28; J: TRBJ1-1; D: .; size: once; CDR3: ASSWRGNTEAF
V: TRBV6-6; J: TRBJ2-1; D: .; size: .; CDR3: ASSYKLAYNEQF
V: TRBV19; J: TRBJ1-1; D: TRBD1; size: .; CDR3: ASIDRADGEAF
V: TRBV30; J: TRBJ1-3; D: .; size: .; CDR3: AWSLGGSGNTIY
V: TRBV7-2; J: TRBJ2-7; D: TRBD2; size: .; CDR3: ASSRLAAGYEQY
V: TRBV6-5; J: TRBJ2-1; D: .; size: .; CDR3: ASSTTYNEQF
V: TRBV9; J: TRBJ2-3; D: .; size: .; CDR3: ASSVARFADTQY
V: TRBV5-1; J: TRBJ2-7; D: TRBD1; size: once; CDR3: ASSPGTAYEQY
V: TRBV9; J: TRBJ2-7; D: TRBD1; size: .; CDR3: ASSLDRRAYEQY
V: TRBV18; J: TRBJ2-3; D: TRBD1; size: once; CDR3: ASLDRSTDTQY
V: TRBV18; J: TRBJ2-7; D: .; size: .; CDR3: ASSLGAYEQY
V: TRBV18; J: TRBJ2-2; D: .; size: .; CDR3: ASSPSEGELF
V: TRBV7-7; J: TRBJ2-1; D: .; size: .; CDR3: ASSPGRDSYNEQF
V: TRBV7-9; J: TRBJ2-6; D: .; size: .; CDR3: ASSSRERWLSGANVLT
V: TRBV3-1/TRBV3-2; J: TRBJ2-1; D: TRBD2; size: .; CDR3: ASSQGTSGGARREQF
V: TRBV3-1/TRBV3-2; J: TRBJ2-1; D: TRBD2; size: .; CDR3: ASRDGTSGSKDEQF
V: TRBV4-1; J: TRBJ1-5; D: .; size: .; CDR3: ASSQDHRARQPQH
V: TRBV28; J: TRBJ2-3; D: TRBD2; size: .; CDR3: ASSIRGGGTDTQY
V: TRBV7-2; J: TRBJ2-1; D: .; size: .; CDR3: ASSPGVGVRGAYNEQF
V: TRBV29-1; J: TRBJ2-7; D: .; size: .; CDR3: SVGRRGDDEQY
V: TRBV6-4; J: TRBJ1-3; D: TRBD1; size: .; CDR3: ASSFGTGGANTIY
V: TRBV5-1; J: TRBJ2-3; D: TRBD1; size: .; CDR3: ASSNTGTGSTDTQY
V: TRBV3-1/TRBV3-2; J: TRBJ1-3; D: .; size: .; CDR3: ASSHSPAVFSGNTIY
V: TRBV6-6; J: TRBJ1-3; D: .; size: .; CDR3: ASSKGQDFSGNTIY
V: TRBV7-2; J: TRBJ1-4; D: .; size: .; CDR3: ASSLDAGEAEKLF
V: TRBV5-6; J: TRBJ1-2; D: .; size: .; CDR3: ASSRTAWDGYT
V: TRBV28; J: TRBJ2-3; D: .; size: .; CDR3: ASSSLLTISTDTQY
V: TRBV19; J: TRBJ2-7; D: .; size: .; CDR3: ASSRGGGAHEQY
V: TRBV14; J: TRBJ2-2; D: TRBD1; size: .; CDR3: ASSQVRDRVTGELF
V: TRBV7-2; J: TRBJ2-3; D: TRBD2; size: .; CDR3: ASSLGLAGVRIGTDTQY
V: TRBV5-1; J: TRBJ2-7; D: .; size: .; CDR3: ASSLGVPPGYEQY
V: TRBV28; J: TRBJ1-1; D: TRBD1; size: few; CDR3: ASSFLSDRDLNTEAF
V: TRBV9; J: TRBJ2-7; D: .; size: .; CDR3: ASSVVPDPYEQY
V: TRBV29-1; J: TRBJ1-1; D: TRBD1; size: .; CDR3: SVGSTGGTEAF
V: TRBV2; J: TRBJ2-7; D: .; size: .; CDR3: ASREERGGNEQY
V: TRBV7-9; J: TRBJ1-1; D: TRBD1; size: .; CDR3: ASSLRIGTENTEAF